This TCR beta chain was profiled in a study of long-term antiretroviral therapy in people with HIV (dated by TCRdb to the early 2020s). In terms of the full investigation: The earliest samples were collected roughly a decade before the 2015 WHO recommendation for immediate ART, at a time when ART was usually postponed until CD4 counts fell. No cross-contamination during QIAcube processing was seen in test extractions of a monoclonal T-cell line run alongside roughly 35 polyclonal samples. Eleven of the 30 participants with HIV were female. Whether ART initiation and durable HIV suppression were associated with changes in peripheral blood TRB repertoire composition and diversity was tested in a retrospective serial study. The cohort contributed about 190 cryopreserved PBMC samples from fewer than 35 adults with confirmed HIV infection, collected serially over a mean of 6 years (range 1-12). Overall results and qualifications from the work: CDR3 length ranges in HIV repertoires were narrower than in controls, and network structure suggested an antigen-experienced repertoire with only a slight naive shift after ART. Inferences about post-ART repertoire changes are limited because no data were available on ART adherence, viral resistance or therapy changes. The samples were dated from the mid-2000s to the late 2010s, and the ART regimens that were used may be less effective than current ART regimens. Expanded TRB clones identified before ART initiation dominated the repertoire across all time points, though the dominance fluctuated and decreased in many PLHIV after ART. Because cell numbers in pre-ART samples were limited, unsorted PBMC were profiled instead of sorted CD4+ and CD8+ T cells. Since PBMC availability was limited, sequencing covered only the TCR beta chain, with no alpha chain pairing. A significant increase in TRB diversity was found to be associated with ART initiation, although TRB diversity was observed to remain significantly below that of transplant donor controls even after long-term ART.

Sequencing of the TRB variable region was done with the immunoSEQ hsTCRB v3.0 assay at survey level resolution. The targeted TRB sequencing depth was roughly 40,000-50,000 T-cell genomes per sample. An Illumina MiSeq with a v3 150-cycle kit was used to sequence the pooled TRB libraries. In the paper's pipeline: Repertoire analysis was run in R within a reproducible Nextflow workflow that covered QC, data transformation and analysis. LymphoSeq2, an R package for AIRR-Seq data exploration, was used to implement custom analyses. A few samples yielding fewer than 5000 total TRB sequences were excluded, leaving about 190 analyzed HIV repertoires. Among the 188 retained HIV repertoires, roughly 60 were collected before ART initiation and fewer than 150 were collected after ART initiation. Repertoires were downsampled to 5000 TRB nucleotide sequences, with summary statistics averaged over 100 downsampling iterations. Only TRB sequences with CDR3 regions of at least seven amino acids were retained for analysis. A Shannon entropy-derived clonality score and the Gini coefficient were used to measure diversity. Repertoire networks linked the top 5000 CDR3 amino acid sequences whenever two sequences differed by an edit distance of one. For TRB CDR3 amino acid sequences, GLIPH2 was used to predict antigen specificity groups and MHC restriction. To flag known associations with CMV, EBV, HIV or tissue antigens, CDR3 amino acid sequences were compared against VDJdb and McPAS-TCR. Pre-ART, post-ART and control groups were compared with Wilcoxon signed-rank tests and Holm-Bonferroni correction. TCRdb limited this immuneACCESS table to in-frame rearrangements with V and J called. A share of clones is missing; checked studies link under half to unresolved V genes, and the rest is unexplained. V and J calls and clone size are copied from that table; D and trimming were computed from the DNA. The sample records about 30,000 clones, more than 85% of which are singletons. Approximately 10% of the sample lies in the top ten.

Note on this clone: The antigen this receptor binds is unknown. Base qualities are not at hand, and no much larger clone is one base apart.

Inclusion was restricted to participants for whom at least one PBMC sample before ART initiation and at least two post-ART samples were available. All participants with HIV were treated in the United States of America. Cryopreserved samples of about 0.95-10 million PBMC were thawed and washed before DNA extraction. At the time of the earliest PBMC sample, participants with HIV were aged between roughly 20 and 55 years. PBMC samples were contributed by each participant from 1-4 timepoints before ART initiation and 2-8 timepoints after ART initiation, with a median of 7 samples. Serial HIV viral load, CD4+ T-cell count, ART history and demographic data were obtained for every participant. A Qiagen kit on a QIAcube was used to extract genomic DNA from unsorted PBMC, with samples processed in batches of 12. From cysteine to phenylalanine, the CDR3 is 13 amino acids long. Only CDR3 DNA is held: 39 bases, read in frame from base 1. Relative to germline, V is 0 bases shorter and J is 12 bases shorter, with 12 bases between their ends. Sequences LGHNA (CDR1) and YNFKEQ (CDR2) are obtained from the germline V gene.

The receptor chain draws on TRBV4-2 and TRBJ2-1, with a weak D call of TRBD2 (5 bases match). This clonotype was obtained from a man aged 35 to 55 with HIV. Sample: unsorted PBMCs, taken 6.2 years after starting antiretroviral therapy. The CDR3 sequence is CASSQEGETGQFF. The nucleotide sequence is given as TGTGCCAGCAGCCAAGAGGGAGAGACGGGGCAGTTCTTC.